A selection of T cell receptor beta chains follows, all from one sample in a study of OX40 agonist ivuxolimab in advanced cancers. Data came from immunoSEQ multiplex PCR; TCRdb stores just in-frame clones and leaves some out. The sample has 60,000 to 75,000 clones; less than 95% are singletons. Sample: CD4+ or CD8+ T cells sorted from blood, taken in a trial of the OX40 agonist ivuxolimab. The receptors originated from an adult with an advanced solid tumor such as melanoma, head and neck, liver or kidney cancer. CDR3s include the opening cysteine and the closing phenylalanine or tryptophan. The D gene is left open where the match is weak. Size values are once, few and many counts, or a class for expanded clones, and some rows have none.

TRBD1 | TRBJ1-5 | - | TRBV15 | CATRKDRGDDQPQHF | TGTGCCACCAGAAAAGACAGGGGCGATGATCAGCCCCAGCATTTT
TRBD2 | TRBJ2-2 | once | TRBV18 | CASSPLPSGGTGELFF | TGTGCCAGCTCACCACTCCCTAGCGGGGGCACCGGGGAGCTGTTTTTT
- | TRBJ1-1 | - | TRBV5-1 | CASSLGPGVNTEAFF | TGCGCCAGCAGCTTGGGGCCAGGGGTCAACACTGAAGCTTTCTTT
- | TRBJ2-3 | - | TRBV10-1 | CASRGSGTDTQYF | TGCGCCAGCAGGGGTTCCGGTACAGATACGCAGTATTTT
TRBD2 | TRBJ2-1 | - | TRBV6-1 | CASSGAGGYNEQFF | TGTGCCAGCAGTGGAGCGGGGGGCTACAATGAGCAGTTCTTC
- | TRBJ2-1 | - | TRBV7-9 | CASSLAANEQFF | TGTGCCAGCAGCTTAGCGGCCAATGAGCAGTTCTTC
- | TRBJ2-1 | - | TRBV10-1 | CASSERGFRSGRSYNEQFF | TGCGCCAGCAGTGAGAGAGGATTTCGATCGGGGAGATCCTACAATGAGCAGTTCTTC
TRBD2 | TRBJ2-2 | - | TRBV30 | CAWSKGLAVTGELFF | TGTGCCTGGAGTAAGGGACTAGCGGTCACCGGGGAGCTGTTTTTT
- | TRBJ1-5 | - | TRBV15 | CATSSEPRSPQHF | TGTGCCACCAGCAGTGAGCCTAGGTCGCCCCAGCATTTT
- | TRBJ1-2 | - | TRBV6-5 | CASSIRQSYGYTF | TGTGCCAGCAGTATACGACAGAGCTATGGCTACACCTTC
- | TRBJ2-7 | - | TRBV11-2 | CASSLDLRAELYF | TGTGCCAGCAGCTTAGATCTACGGGCAGAGTTGTACTTC
TRBD1 | TRBJ2-3 | once | TRBV6-5 | CASKLQGAQGDTQYF | TGTGCCAGCAAATTACAGGGGGCGCAGGGAGATACGCAGTATTTT
- | TRBJ2-5 | - | TRBV5-1 | CASSRMGGETQYF | TGCGCCAGCAGCAGGATGGGTGGGGAGACCCAGTACTTC
- | TRBJ1-1 | - | TRBV5-4 | CASNPGQGKGKRTEAFF | TGTGCCAGCAACCCCGGGCAGGGAAAGGGGAAAAGAACTGAAGCTTTCTTT
- | TRBJ2-7 | - | TRBV18 | CASSPRGGEQYF | TGTGCCAGCTCACCCAGGGGGGGGGAGCAGTACTTC
TRBD2 | TRBJ2-3 | - | TRBV9 | CASSVSGGFTDTQYF | TGTGCCAGCAGCGTCAGCGGGGGGTTCACAGATACGCAGTATTTT
TRBD2 | TRBJ2-5 | - | TRBV5-1 | CASSLDGTSGEETQYF | TGCGCCAGCAGCTTGGACGGCACTAGCGGGGAAGAGACCCAGTACTTC
TRBD1 | TRBJ1-2 | - | TRBV7-9 | CASSLDRDRRYGYTF | TGTGCCAGCAGCTTGGACCGGGACAGAAGATATGGCTACACCTTC
TRBD2 | TRBJ2-3 | - | TRBV5-1 | CASSLGLAGPKLDTQYF | TGCGCCAGCAGCTTGGGGTTAGCGGGGCCAAAGTTGGATACGCAGTATTTT
TRBD2 | TRBJ2-7 | few | TRBV4-2 | CASSQIKLAGAGEQYF | TGTGCCAGCAGCCAGATCAAACTAGCGGGAGCCGGCGAGCAGTACTTC
- | TRBJ1-5 | - | TRBV30 | CAWSGRRSQPQHF | TGTGCCTGGTCGGGCCGTAGGAGTCAGCCCCAGCATTTT
- | TRBJ1-2 | - | TRBV11-2 | CASSLGSTSRGYTF | TGTGCCAGCAGCTTAGGTTCTACTTCAAGGGGCTACACCTTC